The 30 T cell receptor beta chains presented below share a single source sample, sequenced in a study of cytomegalovirus exposure and HLA in healthy donors. TCRdb's table, derived via immunoSEQ multiplex PCR, lists solely in-frame clones and lacks some. This table has roughly 150,000 clones, around 90% appearing once. Sequencing was done on a sample of PBMCs. The receptor source for this set is a woman aged 18-29 years in good health and CMV-seropositive.

This chain joins TRBV4-2 and TRBJ2-1; 16 bases are a match to TRBD2. Germline V gives CDR1 LGHNA, CDR2 YNFKEQ. CDR3 length: 18 amino acids. The J segment lost 4 bases and the V segment lost 4 bases, leaving 7 bases of the junction unmatched. The CDR3 DNA is TGTGCCAGCAGCCCCGGGACTAGCGGGAGGGCCGGGTACAATGAGCAGTTCTTC. Protein product: CASSPGTSGRAGYNEQFF.

The chain is built from TRBV6-6 and TRBJ2-5, with D uncertain. V dropped 2 bases and J dropped 3 bases, with 7 bases sitting between them. The CDR3 is 13 residues long. Germline CDR1 and CDR2: MNHNY and SVGAGI (reference sequence). The CDR3 nucleotides are TGTGCCAGCAGTTACACATCCAAAGAGACCCAGTACTTC. This encodes CASSYTSKETQYF.

The rearrangement joins TRBV29-1 to TRBJ1-1, with 7 bases fitting TRBD1. V shed 1 base, J shed 2 bases, and the junction held 7 bases outside the gene matches. The CDR3 contains 15 residues. The germline CDR1 and CDR2 sequences are SQVTM and ANQGSEA. DNA for the CDR3: TGCAGCGTTGAAGGCGACAGGGATTATAACACTGAAGCTTTCTTT. This translates into CSVEGDRDYNTEAFF.

The rearrangement uses TRBV30 and TRBJ2-7; the match to TRBD2 covers 7 bases. The germline gives CDR1 GTSNPN, CDR2 SVGIG (reference sequence). This CDR3 is 18 amino acids long. The trim removed 0 bases at V and 0 bases at J, leaving 14 bases unmatched. The DNA of the CDR3 is TGTGCCTGGAGTGTAACCGGGCGGGGCGGGAGCGGCTCCTACGAGCAGTACTTC. Translating gives CAWSVTGRGGSGSYEQYF.

A single count supports this clone. The rearrangement uses TRBV4-1 and TRBJ1-1, with 7 bases that match TRBD1. The CDR3 is 16 residues long. V dropped 2 bases and J dropped 3; count of bases not matched to a gene: 9. Germline loops: CDR1 MGHRA, CDR2 YSYEKL. The CDR3 region has the DNA TGCGCCAGCAGCCAAAAATGGGACAGTTCACACACTGAAGCTTTCTTT. Its translation: CASSQKWDSSHTEAFF.

The V call is TRBV6-5, the J call TRBJ2-3, with D tentatively TRBD1 (6 bases). V was cut by 0 bases and J by 1 base, with 8 bases left in between. The CDR3 loop spans 15 amino acids. The germline CDR1 and CDR2 sequences are MNHEY and SVGAGI. CDR3 nucleotide sequence: TGTGCCAGCAGTTACTCGACAGGACGCACAGATACGCAGTATTTT. Encoded protein: CASSYSTGRTDTQYF.

By share of the sample, this clone is medium-sized. The chain employs TRBV4-2 and TRBJ2-7; 7 bases agree with TRBD1. With 0 bases clipped from V and 3 bases from J, the junction kept 5 bases outside the gene matches. Germline assignment: CDR1 LGHNA and CDR2 YNFKEQ. The length of the CDR3 is 15 residues. CDR3 region: CASSQDRTGGYEQYF. As DNA, the CDR3 is TGTGCCAGCAGCCAAGATAGGACAGGTGGCTACGAGCAGTACTTC.

This clone was detected once. This rearrangement joins TRBV5-1 to TRBJ2-6, with a weak D call TRBD1 (5 bases). This CDR3 has 19 amino acids. Trimming pared 3 bases from V and 0 bases from J, leaving 19 bases between. From germline, CDR1 is SGHRS and CDR2 YFSETQ. The CDR3 DNA is TGCGCCAGCAGCTGGGGAACAGGTCCATTACTCTCTGGGGCCAACGTCCTGACTTTC. Its protein product is CASSWGTGPLLSGANVLTF.

The V and J genes are TRBV2 and TRBJ2-5, with TRBD1 matching 7 bases. The CDR3 covers 13 residues. V gave up 6 bases and J gave up 5 bases; unmatched junction bases: 6. Looked up from germline, CDR1 is SNHLY and CDR2 is FYNNEI. The CDR3 here is CASSNTGVETQYF. The CDR3 bases are TGTGCCAGCAGCAATACAGGGGTGGAGACCCAGTACTTC.

V and J are TRBV7-9 and TRBJ2-5; a possible D gene is TRBD2 (5 bases). V was shortened by 5 bases and J by 8 bases, with 18 bases between the two germline ends. This CDR3 is 14 amino acids long. The germline CDR1 and CDR2 sequences are SEHNR and FQNEAQ (reference sequence). DNA for the CDR3: TGTGCCAGCAGCCCCCGGACGGGAAGGAAAACCCAGTACTTC. Translation gives CASSPRTGRKTQYF. Using reference TRBV7-9 and TRBJ2-5 for the parts outside the CDR3, the full variable domain is DTGVSQNPRHKITKRGQNVTFRCDPISEHNRLYWYRQTLGQGPEFLTYFQNEAQLEKSRLLSDRFSAERPKGSFSTLEIQRTEQGDSAMYLCASSPRTGRKTQYFGPGTRLLVL.

This chain connects TRBV10-2 to TRBJ1-1, with D unresolved. V was trimmed by 3 bases and J by 3 bases, leaving 14 bases between them. The CDR3 has 15 residues. Per germline, CDR1 WSHSY and CDR2 SAAADI. The CDR3 nucleotides read TGCGCCAGCAGTGATATGAGGCGCGGGGACACTGAAGCTTTCTTT. Its protein is CASSDMRRGDTEAFF.

V gene TRBV7-2 combines with J gene TRBJ2-7; 8 bases agree with TRBD2. Germline CDR1 is SGHTA and CDR2 is FQGNSA. The CDR3 extends over 16 amino acids. With 5 bases clipped from V and 4 bases from J, the junction kept 13 bases outside the gene matches. CDR3 in DNA: TGTGCCAGCAGCAGAACTAGCGGTACCTTACCGTACGAGCAGTACTTC. It encodes CASSRTSGTLPYEQYF. Using reference TRBV7-2 and TRBJ2-7 for the parts outside the CDR3, the full variable domain is GAGVSQSPSNKVTEKGKDVELRCDPISGHTALYWYRQSLGQGLEFLIYFQGNSAPDKSGLPSDRFSAERTGGSVSTLTIQRTQQEDSAVYLCASSRTSGTLPYEQYFGPGTRLTVT.

The chain recombines TRBV28 with TRBJ2-3; a possible D gene is TRBD2 (6 bases). V shed 8 bases and J shed 1 base, with 16 bases lying between them. Per germline, CDR1 MDHEN and CDR2 SYDVKM. The CDR3 covers 15 residues. In DNA form, the CDR3 reads TGTGCCAGCCTGGGCGGGACGCAACGCACAGATACGCAGTATTTT. It translates to CASLGGTQRTDTQYF.

The gene calls are TRBV7-9 and TRBJ2-6; tentatively, D is TRBD2 (5 bases). The V and J ends lost 5 bases and 4 bases respectively, with 15 bases between them. The CDR3 loop spans 16 amino acids. Looked up from germline, CDR1 is SEHNR and CDR2 is FQNEAQ (reference sequence). CDR3 region: CASSPRELLGANVLTF. CDR3 in DNA: TGTGCCAGCAGCCCGAGGGAGCTCTTAGGGGCCAACGTCCTGACTTTC.

V gene TRBV9 combines with J gene TRBJ2-2, with 9 bases identical to TRBD2. Germline CDR1 reads SGDLS; CDR2 reads YYNGEE. This CDR3 spans 15 amino acids. V dropped 6 bases and J dropped 0; count of bases not matched to a gene: 3. CDR3 protein: CASTSGRTNTGELFF. In DNA form, the CDR3 reads TGTGCCAGCACCAGCGGGAGGACGAACACCGGGGAGCTGTTTTTT.

J is TRBJ1-2 and V is TRBV5-1; unclear D gene. The CDR3 covers 15 residues. Germline lookup yields CDR1 SGHRS and CDR2 YFSETQ. V was shortened by 0 bases and J by 4 bases, with 13 bases between the two germline ends. The CDR3 nucleotides read TGCGCCAGCAGCTTGGCCGGGAGGGCGATCTATGGCTACACCTTC. This gives the protein CASSLAGRAIYGYTF.

The chain couples TRBV5-1 to TRBJ1-4, with a possible D match to TRBD1 (6 bases). CDR3 length equals 14 residues. The V gene's germline CDR1 is SGHRS and CDR2 YFSETQ. V gave up 4 bases and J gave up 2 bases, with 9 bases separating them. CDR3 sequence: CASSPGQTNEKLFF. Here the CDR3 DNA reads TGCGCCAGCAGCCCAGGACAGACTAATGAAAAACTGTTTTTT.

The rearrangement uses TRBV25-1 and TRBJ2-7, with TRBD2 matching 10 bases. V was clipped by 11 bases and J by 7 bases; unmatched bases: 11. The CDR3 is made up of 13 amino acids. The germline CDR1 and CDR2 sequences are MGHDK and SYGVNS. CDR3: CAAGLAGVREQYF. In DNA, the CDR3 is TGTGCCGCGGGGCTAGCGGGAGTGAGGGAGCAGTACTTC.

The chain links TRBV5-1 to TRBJ2-1; TRBD1 matches at 7 bases. Germline V gene data show CDR1 as SGHRS and CDR2 as YFSETQ. The length of the CDR3 is 13 residues. The junction had 11 bases not matched to a gene; V was cut back by 9 bases and J by 8 bases. CDR3: CATRLTGLDEQFF. CDR3 DNA: TGCGCCACCAGGCTGACAGGGCTCGATGAGCAGTTCTTC.

The V call is TRBV4-3, the J call TRBJ2-3, with TRBD2 matching 13 bases. Germline assignment: CDR1 LGHNA and CDR2 YSLEER. CDR3 length: 18 amino acids. Trimming at V came to 3 bases and at J to 6 bases, leaving 12 bases not matched to a gene. CDR3 DNA sequence: TGCGCCAGCAGCCAGACCCTCGGACTAGCGGGAGATCCCGATACGCAGTATTTT. This codes for CASSQTLGLAGDPDTQYF.

Note on this clone: Distinct nucleotide sequences in the sample also encode this CDR3. The rearrangement links TRBV19 to TRBJ1-3, with D unclear. The CDR3 length is 12 residues. V lost 5 bases and J lost 4, with 6 bases in between. Per germline, CDR1 LNHDA and CDR2 SQIVND (reference sequence). The CDR3 coding sequence is TGTGCCAGTAGTCTTTTAGGAAACACCATATATTTT. The encoded protein is CASSLLGNTIYF.

The rearrangement joins TRBV5-1 to TRBJ1-3; TRBD1 might be the D (6 bases). The CDR3 runs 13 residues. CDR1 is SGHRS, CDR2 YFSETQ, per germline. The ends were cut back, 3 bases at V and 4 bases at J, with 8 bases in the middle. The CDR3 reads CASSSTGGNTIYF. The DNA for the CDR3 is TGCGCCAGCAGCTCGACAGGAGGAAACACCATATATTTT.

This clone was seen just once. The chain recombines TRBV27 with TRBJ2-5; tentative D call: TRBD1 (6 bases). The CDR3 covers 14 residues. The germline V and J ends were trimmed by 4 bases and 3 bases, with 12 bases remaining between them. The V gene's germline CDR1 is MNHEY and CDR2 SMNVEV (reference sequence). CDR3 in DNA: TGTGCCAGCAGTTACTGGGGGCGGGAAGAGACCCAGTACTTC. Translating it yields CASSYWGREETQYF.

The J gene is TRBJ2-1, the V gene TRBV5-1, with 10 bases matching TRBD1. V dropped 0 bases and J dropped 8; count of bases not matched to a gene: 5. The CDR3 is made up of 15 amino acids. Germline V gene lookup returns CDR1 SGHRS and CDR2 YFSETQ. The chain's CDR3 is CASSLGQGAVYEQFF. CDR3 bases: TGCGCCAGCAGCTTGGGACAGGGGGCGGTTTATGAGCAGTTCTTC.

The J gene is TRBJ2-7, the V gene TRBV11-1, with 9 bases identical to TRBD1. This CDR3 is 15 amino acids long. Germline loops: CDR1 SGHAT, CDR2 FQDESV (reference sequence). With 5 bases clipped from V and 2 bases from J, the junction kept 7 bases outside the gene matches. Written as DNA, the CDR3 is TGTGCCAGCAGCAGCCGGGACAGGGATACCTACGAGCAGTACTTC. It encodes CASSSRDRDTYEQYF.

V gene TRBV6-5 combines with J gene TRBJ1-1; 7 nucleotides agree with TRBD1. The CDR3 runs to 13 residues. Germline V gene data show CDR1 as MNHEY and CDR2 as SVGAGI. J lost 3 bases, V lost 2 bases, and 0 bases had no gene match. DNA of the CDR3: TGTGCCAGCAGTTACCAGGGGGACACTGAAGCTTTCTTT. It encodes CASSYQGDTEAFF.

This clone was counted a single time. The chain carries TRBV5-4 and TRBJ1-1; 8 bases line up with TRBD1. V trimming: 5 bases; J trimming: 1 base; junction bases outside the gene matches: 4. CDR1 is SGHNT and CDR2 is YYREEE in the germline V gene (reference sequence). The length of the CDR3 is 14 residues. Written as DNA, the CDR3 is TGTGCCAGCAGATCCGGGACAGGGAACACTGAAGCTTTCTTT. Translation: CASRSGTGNTEAFF.

The chain couples TRBV7-2 to TRBJ1-1; 8 bases line up with TRBD1. The CDR3 is 14 amino acids. V was pared by 4 bases and J by 5 bases, with 6 bases of the junction left unmatched. In germline, CDR1 is SGHTA, CDR2 FQGNSA. The CDR3 nucleotides read TGTGCCAGCAGCTCCCGGACAGGGAGAACTGAAGCTTTCTTT. Translating it yields CASSSRTGRTEAFF.

V usage is TRBV7-3 and J usage is TRBJ2-1, with 8 bases fitting TRBD1. The CDR3 consists of 16 residues. The germline V gene encodes CDR1 SGHTA and CDR2 FQGTGA. Germline trimming cut 4 bases from V and 3 bases from J; bases unmatched to any gene: 8. The CDR3 region is CASSSTSGQVYNEQFF. CDR3 bases: TGTGCCAGCAGCTCCACTTCGGGACAGGTCTACAATGAGCAGTTCTTC.

There are a few counts of this clone. The rearrangement joins TRBV11-2 to TRBJ2-7; D is perhaps TRBD2 (5 bases). Germline values: CDR1 SGHAT, CDR2 FQNNGV. The CDR3 loop spans 13 amino acids. V lost 4 bases, J lost 0 bases, and 7 bases lay in between. The CDR3 sequence: CASSSGISYEQYF. In nucleotides, the CDR3 is TGTGCCAGCAGCTCGGGAATCTCCTACGAGCAGTACTTC.